This TCR beta chain was sequenced during a study of T cells in Graves' hyperthyroidism and ophthalmopathy. Notes on the study in general: Most thyroid clonotypes with frequency above 0.001 were detected in blood.

Newly diagnosed patients aged 18 to 65 had hyperthyroidism of under 2 months' duration. Diagnosis rested on symptoms, serum thyroxine and TRAb, thyroid ultrasound, and orbital computed tomography. PBMCs stemmed from around 10 ml fresh peripheral blood. Comment on this clonotype: Its specificity is unknown.

RNA transcripts provided the source from which TCR beta CDR3 regions were amplified. Researchers ran a first-round RT-PCR on the TCR CDR3 using the HTBI primer set. TCRdb used MiXCR to reprocess the multiplex PCR reads, holding one entry per CDR3 protein. Among a few hundred thousand distinct CDR3 sequences, 15% to 18% were seen once, and the ten largest hold under 7.5%. CDR1 is SGHVS and CDR2 is FQNEAQ in the germline V gene. The CDR3 length is 12 residues. This sequence joins TRBV7-8 and TRBJ1-1, with 8 bases aligning to TRBD1. The receptor's source is a woman in her twenties or thirties with Graves' hyperthyroidism. The sample consisted of blood. CDR3 protein: CASGQGWSEAFF. The CDR3 DNA reads TGTGCGTCCGGACAGGGATGGTCTGAAGCTTTCTTT.